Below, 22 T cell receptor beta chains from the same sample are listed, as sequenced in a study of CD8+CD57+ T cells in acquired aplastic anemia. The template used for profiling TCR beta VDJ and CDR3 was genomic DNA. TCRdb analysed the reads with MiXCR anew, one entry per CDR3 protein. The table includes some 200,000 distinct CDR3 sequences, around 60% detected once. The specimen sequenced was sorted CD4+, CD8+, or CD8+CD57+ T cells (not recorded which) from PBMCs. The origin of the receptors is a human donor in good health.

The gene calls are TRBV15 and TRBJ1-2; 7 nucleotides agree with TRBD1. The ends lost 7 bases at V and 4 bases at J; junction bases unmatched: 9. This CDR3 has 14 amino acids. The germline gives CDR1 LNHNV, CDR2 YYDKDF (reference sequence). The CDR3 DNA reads TGTGCCACCACCCCCAACCGGGACAGCTATGGCTACACCTTC. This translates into CATTPNRDSYGYTF.

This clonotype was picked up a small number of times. The chain's CDR3 is CASSLSPGDTGELFF. CDR3 bases: TGTGCCAGCAGCTTAAGTCCAGGAGACACCGGGGAGCTGTTTTTT. V gene TRBV7-3 combines with J gene TRBJ2-2; no clear D gene. The CDR3 spans 15 residues. The V gene lost 1 base and the J gene lost 3 bases, with 9 bases spanning the gap. Per germline, CDR1 SGHTA and CDR2 FQGTGA.

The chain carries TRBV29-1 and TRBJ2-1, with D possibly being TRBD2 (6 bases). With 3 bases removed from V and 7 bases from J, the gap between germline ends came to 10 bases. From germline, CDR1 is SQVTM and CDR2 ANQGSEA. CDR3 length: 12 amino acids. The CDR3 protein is CSVDPGRNEQFF. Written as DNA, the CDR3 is TGCAGCGTTGATCCGGGGAGGAATGAGCAGTTCTTC.

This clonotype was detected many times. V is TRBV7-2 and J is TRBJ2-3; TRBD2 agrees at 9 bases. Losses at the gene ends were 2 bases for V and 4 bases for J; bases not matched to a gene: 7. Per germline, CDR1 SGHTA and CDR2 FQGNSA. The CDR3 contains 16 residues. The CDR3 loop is CASSLKLAGVPDTQYF. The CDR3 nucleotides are TGTGCCAGCAGCTTAAAATTAGCGGGGGTACCAGATACGCAGTATTTT.

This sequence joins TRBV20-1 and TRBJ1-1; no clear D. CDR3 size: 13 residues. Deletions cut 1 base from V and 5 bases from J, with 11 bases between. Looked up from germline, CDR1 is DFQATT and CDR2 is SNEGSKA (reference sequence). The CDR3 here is CSARGPLQTEAFF. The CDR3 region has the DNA TGCAGTGCTAGAGGGCCATTGCAGACTGAAGCTTTCTTT.

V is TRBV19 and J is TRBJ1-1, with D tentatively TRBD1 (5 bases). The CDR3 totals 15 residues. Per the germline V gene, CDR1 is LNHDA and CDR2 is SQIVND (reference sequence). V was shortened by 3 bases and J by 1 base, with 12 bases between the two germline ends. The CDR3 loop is CASSIGGVWNTEAFF. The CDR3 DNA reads TGTGCCAGTAGTATCGGGGGGGTTTGGAACACTGAAGCTTTCTTT. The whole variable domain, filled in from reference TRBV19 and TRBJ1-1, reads DGGITQSPKYLFRKEGQNVTLSCEQNLNHDAMYWYRQDPGQGLRLIYYSQIVNDFQKGDIAEGYSVSREKKESFPLTVTSAQKNPTAFYLCASSIGGVWNTEAFFGQGTRLTVV.

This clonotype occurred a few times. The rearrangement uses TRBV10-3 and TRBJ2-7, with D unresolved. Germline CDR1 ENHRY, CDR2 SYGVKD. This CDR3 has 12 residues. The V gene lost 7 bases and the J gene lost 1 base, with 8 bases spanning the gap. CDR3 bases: TGTGCCATCAAGCACGATTCCTACGAGCAGTACTTC. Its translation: CAIKHDSYEQYF.

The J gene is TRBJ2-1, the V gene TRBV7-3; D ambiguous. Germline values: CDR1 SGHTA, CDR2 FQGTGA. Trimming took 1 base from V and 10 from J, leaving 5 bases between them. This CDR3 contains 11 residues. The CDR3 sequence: CASSLSGEQFF. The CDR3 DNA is TGTGCCAGCAGCTTAAGCGGAGAGCAGTTCTTC.

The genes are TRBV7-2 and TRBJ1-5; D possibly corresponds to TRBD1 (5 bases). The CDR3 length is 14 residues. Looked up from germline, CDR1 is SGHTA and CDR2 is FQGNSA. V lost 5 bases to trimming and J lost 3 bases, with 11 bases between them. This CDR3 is CASSPREFNQPQHF. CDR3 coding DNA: TGTGCCAGCAGCCCCAGGGAGTTCAATCAGCCCCAGCATTTT.

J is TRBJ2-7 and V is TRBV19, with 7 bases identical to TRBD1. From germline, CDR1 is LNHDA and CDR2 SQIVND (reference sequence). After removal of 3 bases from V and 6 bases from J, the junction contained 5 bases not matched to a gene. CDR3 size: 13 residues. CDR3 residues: CASSIVKGAEQYF. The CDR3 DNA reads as TGTGCCAGTAGTATCGTTAAGGGGGCCGAGCAGTACTTC.

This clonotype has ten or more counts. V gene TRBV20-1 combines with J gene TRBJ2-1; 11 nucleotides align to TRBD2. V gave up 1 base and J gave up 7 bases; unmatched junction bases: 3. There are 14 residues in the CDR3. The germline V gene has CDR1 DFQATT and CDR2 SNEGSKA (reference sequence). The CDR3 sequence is CSARVLAGGNEQFF. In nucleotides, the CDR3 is TGCAGTGCTAGAGTCCTAGCGGGAGGAAATGAGCAGTTCTTC.

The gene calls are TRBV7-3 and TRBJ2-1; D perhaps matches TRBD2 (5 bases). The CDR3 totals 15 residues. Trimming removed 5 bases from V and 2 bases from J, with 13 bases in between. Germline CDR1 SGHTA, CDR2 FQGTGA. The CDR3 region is CASSRGYNPYNEQFF. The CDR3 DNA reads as TGTGCCAGCAGCCGGGGTTATAACCCCTACAATGAGCAGTTCTTC.

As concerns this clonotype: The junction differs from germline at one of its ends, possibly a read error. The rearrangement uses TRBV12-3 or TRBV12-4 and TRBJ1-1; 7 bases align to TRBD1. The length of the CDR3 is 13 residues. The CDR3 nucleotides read TGCGCCAGCAGCGTTGACAGGGCTACTGAAGCTTTCTTT. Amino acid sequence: CASSVDRATEAFF.

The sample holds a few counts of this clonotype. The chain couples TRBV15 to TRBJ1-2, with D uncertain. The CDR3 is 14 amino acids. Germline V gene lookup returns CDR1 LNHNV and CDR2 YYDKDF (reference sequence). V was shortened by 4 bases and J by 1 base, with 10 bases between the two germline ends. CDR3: CATSKGGDNYGYTF. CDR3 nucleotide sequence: TGTGCCACCAGCAAGGGCGGCGATAACTATGGCTACACCTTC. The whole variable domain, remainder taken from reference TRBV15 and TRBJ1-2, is DAMVIQNPRYQVTQFGKPVTLSCSQTLNHNVMYWYQQKSSQAPKLLFHYYDKDFNNEADTPDNFQSRRPNTSFCFLDIRSPGLGDTAMYLCATSKGGDNYGYTFGSGTRLTVV.

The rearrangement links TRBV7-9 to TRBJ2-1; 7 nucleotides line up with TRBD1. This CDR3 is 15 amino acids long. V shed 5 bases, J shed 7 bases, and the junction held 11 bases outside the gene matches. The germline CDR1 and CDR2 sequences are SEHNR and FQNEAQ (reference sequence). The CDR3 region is CASSQNTGAGNEQFF. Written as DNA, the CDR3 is TGTGCCAGCAGCCAGAACACAGGGGCCGGAAATGAGCAGTTCTTC.

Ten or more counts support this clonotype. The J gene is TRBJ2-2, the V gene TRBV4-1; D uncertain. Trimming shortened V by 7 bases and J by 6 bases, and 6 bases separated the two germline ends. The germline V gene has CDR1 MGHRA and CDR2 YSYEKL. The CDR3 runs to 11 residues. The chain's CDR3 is CASKRSGELFF. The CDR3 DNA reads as TGCGCCAGCAAGAGATCCGGGGAGCTGTTTTTT.

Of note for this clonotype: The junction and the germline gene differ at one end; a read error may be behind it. DNA of the CDR3: TGTGCCAGCAGCGTAGTAGGGACAGGGGGTAACTATGGCTATACCTTC. This sequence encodes CASSVVGTGGNYGYTF. The chain joins TRBV9 to TRBJ1-2, with 11 bases aligning to TRBD1. The CDR3 extends over 16 amino acids. Germline values: CDR1 SGDLS, CDR2 YYNGEE. The complete variable domain, with remaining parts taken from reference TRBV9 and TRBJ1-2, reads DSGVTQTPKHLITATGQRVTLRCSPRSGDLSVYWYQQSLDQGLQFLIQYYNGEERAKGNILERFSAQQFPDLHSELNLSSLELGDSALYFCASSVVGTGGNYGYTFGSGTRLTVV.

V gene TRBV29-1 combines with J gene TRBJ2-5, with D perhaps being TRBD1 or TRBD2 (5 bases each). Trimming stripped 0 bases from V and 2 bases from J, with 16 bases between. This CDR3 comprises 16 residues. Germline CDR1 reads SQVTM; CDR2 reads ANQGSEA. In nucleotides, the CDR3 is TGCAGCGTTGAAGATCTTGGGGGACGGGTTCAAGAGACCCAGTACTTC. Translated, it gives CSVEDLGGRVQETQYF.

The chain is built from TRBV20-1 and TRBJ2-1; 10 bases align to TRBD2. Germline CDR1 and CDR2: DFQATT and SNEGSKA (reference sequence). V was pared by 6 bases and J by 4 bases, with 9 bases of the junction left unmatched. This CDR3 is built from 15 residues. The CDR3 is CSAIGGTSVYNEQFF. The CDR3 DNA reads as TGCAGTGCCATCGGCGGGACTAGCGTTTACAATGAGCAGTTCTTC.

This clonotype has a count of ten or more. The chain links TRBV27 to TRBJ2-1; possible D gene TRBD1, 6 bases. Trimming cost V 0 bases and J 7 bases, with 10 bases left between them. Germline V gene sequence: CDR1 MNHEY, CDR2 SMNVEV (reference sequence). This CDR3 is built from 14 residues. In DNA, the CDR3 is TGTGCCAGCAGTTTATCCCCAGGGGTAAATGAGCAGTTCTTC. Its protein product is CASSLSPGVNEQFF.

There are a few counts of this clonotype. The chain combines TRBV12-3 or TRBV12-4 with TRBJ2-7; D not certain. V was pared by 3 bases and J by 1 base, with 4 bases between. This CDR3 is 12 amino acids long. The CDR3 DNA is TGTGCCAGCAGTTTTGAGTCCTACGAGCAGTACTTC. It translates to CASSFESYEQYF.

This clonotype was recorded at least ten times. The CDR3 sequence: CASSPEGERGAQYF. The DNA for the CDR3 is TGTGCCAGCAGCCCAGAGGGGGAGCGGGGGGCCCAGTACTTC. The J gene is TRBJ2-5, the V gene TRBV5-6; 9 bases match TRBD2. The ends lost 4 bases at V and 9 bases at J; junction bases unmatched: 10. The CDR3 has 14 amino acids. Germline V gene sequence: CDR1 SGHDT, CDR2 YYEEEE. Variable domain in full (rest from reference TRBV5-6 and TRBJ2-5): DAGVTQSPTHLIKTRGQQVTLRCSPKSGHDTVSWYQQALGQGPQFIFQYYEEEERQRGNFPDRFSGHQFPNYSSELNVNALLLGDSALYLCASSPEGERGAQYFGPGTRLLVL.